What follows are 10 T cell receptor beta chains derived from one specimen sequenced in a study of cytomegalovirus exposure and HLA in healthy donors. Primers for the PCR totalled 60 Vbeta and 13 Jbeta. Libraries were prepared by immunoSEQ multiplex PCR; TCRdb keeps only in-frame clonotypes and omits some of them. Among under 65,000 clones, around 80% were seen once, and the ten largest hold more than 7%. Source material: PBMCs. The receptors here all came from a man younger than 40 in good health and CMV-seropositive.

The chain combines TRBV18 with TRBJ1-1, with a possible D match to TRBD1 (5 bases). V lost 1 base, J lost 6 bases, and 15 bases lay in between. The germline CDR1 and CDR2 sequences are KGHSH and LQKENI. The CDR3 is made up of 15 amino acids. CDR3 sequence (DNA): TGTGCCAGCTCACCACTAATGGAAGGACAAGCTGAAGCTTTCTTT. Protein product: CASSPLMEGQAEAFF.

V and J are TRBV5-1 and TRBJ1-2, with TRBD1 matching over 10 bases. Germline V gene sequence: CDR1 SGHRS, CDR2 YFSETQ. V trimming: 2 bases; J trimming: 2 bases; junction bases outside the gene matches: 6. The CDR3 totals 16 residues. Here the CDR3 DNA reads TGCGCCAGCAGCTTTGACGACAGGGGGCGCAACTATGGCTACACCTTC. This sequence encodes CASSFDDRGRNYGYTF.

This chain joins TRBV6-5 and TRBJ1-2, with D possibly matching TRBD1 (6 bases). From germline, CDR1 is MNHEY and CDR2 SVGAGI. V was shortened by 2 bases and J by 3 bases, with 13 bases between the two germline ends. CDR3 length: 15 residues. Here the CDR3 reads CASSYQQGRDYGYTF. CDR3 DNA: TGTGCCAGCAGTTACCAACAGGGAAGAGACTATGGCTACACCTTC.

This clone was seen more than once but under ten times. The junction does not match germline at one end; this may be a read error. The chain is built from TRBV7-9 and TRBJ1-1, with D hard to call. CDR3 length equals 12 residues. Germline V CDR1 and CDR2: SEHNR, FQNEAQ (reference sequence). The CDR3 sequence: CSSSFLVTEAFF. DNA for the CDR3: TGTTCCAGCAGCTTTCTCGTCACTGAAGCTTTCTTT.

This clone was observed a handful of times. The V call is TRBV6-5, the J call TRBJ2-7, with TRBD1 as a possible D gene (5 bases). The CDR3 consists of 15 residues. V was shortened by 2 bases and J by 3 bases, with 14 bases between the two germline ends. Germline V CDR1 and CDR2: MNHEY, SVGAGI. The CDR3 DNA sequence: TGTGCCAGCAGTTACGGGCAGGGAACGGTCTACGAGCAGTACTTC. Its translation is CASSYGQGTVYEQYF.

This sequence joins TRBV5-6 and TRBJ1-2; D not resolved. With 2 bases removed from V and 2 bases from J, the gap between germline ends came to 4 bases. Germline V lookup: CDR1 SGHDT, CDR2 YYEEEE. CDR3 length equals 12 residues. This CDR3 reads CASSFSNYGYTF. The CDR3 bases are TGTGCCAGCAGCTTTTCGAACTATGGCTACACCTTC.

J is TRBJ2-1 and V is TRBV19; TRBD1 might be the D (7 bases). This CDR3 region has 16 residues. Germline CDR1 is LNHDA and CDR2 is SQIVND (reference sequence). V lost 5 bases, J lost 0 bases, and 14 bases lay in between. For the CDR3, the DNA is TGTGCCAGTAGTGGTCAGGGGGGAATCTCCTACAATGAGCAGTTCTTC. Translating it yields CASSGQGGISYNEQFF. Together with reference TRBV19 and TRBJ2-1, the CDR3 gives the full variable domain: DGGITQSPKYLFRKEGQNVTLSCEQNLNHDAMYWYRQDPGQGLRLIYYSQIVNDFQKGDIAEGYSVSREKKESFPLTVTSAQKNPTAFYLCASSGQGGISYNEQFFGPGTRLTVL.

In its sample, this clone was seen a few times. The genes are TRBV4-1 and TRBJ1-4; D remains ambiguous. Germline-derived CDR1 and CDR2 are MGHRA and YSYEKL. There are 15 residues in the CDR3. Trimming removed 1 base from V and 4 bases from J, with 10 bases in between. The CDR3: CASSQVTEDNEKLFF. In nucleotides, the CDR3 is TGCGCCAGCAGCCAAGTAACGGAGGATAATGAAAAACTGTTTTTT.

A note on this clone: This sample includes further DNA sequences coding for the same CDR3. The CDR3 sequence: CASSPSDKGRRSYEQYF. The CDR3 bases are TGCGCCAGCAGTCCCTCCGACAAGGGGAGGAGGTCCTACGAGCAGTACTTC. The V gene is TRBV4-1, the J gene TRBJ2-7; tentative D call: TRBD2 (6 bases). Looked up from germline, CDR1 is MGHRA and CDR2 is YSYEKL. The CDR3 has 17 amino acids. Trimming removed 6 bases at V and 1 base at J, with 22 bases between.

The CDR3 DNA reads TGTGCCACCAGCAGGGCCGGCGGACAGATCGGTTCTGGAAACACCATATATTTT. The encoded protein is CATSRAGGQIGSGNTIYF. V gene TRBV15 combines with J gene TRBJ1-3; perhaps TRBD1 as D (6 bases). V shed 3 bases and J shed 1 base, with 19 bases lying between them. Germline CDR1 and CDR2: LNHNV and YYDKDF (reference sequence). CDR3 size: 18 residues. The entire variable domain, with the rest obtained from reference TRBV15 and TRBJ1-3, is as follows: DAMVIQNPRYQVTQFGKPVTLSCSQTLNHNVMYWYQQKSSQAPKLLFHYYDKDFNNEADTPDNFQSRRPNTSFCFLDIRSPGLGDTAMYLCATSRAGGQIGSGNTIYFGEGSWLTVV.